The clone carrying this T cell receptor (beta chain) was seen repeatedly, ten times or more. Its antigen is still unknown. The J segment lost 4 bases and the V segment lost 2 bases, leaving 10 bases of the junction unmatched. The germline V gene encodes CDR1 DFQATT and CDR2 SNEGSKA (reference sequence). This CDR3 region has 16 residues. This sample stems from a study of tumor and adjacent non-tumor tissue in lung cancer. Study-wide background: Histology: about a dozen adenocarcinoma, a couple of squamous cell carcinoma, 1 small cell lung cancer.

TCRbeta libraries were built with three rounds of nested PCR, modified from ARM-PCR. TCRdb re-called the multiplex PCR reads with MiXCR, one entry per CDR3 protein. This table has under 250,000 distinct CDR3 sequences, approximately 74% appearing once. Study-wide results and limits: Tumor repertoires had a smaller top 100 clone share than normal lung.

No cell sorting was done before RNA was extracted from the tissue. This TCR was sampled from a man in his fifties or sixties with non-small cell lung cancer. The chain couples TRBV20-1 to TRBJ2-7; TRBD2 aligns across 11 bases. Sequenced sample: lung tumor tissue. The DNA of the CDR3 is TGCAGTGCTAGACCCTTAGCGGGAGGGTCGTTTTACGAGCAGTACTTC. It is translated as CSARPLAGGSFYEQYF.